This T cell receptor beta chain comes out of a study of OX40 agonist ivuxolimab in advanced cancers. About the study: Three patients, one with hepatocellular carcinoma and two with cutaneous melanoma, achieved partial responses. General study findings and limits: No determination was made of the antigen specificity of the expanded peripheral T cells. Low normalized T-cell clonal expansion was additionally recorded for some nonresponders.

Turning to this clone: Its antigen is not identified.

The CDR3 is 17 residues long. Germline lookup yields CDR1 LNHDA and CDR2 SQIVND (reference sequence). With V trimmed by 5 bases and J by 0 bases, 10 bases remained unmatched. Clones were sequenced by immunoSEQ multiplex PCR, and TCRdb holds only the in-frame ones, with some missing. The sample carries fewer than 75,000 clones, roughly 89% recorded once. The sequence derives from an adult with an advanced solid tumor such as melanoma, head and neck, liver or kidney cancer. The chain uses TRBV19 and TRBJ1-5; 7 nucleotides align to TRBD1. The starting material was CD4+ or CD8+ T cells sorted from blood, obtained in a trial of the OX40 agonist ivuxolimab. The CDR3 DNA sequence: TGTGCCAGTAGTTCTCGCGGGGGACAGCTTAGCAATCAGCCCCAGCATTTT. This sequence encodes CASSSRGGQLSNQPQHF.